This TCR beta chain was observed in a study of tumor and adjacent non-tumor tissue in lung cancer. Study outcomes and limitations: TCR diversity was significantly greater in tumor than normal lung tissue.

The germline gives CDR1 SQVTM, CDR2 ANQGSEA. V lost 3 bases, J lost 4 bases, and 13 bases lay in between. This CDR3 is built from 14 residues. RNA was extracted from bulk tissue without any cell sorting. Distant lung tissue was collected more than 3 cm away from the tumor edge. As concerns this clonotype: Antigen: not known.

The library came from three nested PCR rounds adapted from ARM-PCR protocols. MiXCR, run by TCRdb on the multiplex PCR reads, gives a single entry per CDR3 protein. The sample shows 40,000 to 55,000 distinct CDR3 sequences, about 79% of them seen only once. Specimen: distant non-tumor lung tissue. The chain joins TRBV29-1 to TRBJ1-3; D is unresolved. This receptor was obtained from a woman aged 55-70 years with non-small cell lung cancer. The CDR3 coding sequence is TGCAGCGTTGAGGCGGGGATGACCGGAAACACCATATATTTT. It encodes CSVEAGMTGNTIYF. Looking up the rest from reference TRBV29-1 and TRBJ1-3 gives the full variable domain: SAVISQKPSRDICQRGTSLTIQCQVDSQVTMMFWYRQQPGQSLTLIATANQGSEATYESGFVIDKFPISRPNLTFSTLTVSNMSPEDSSIYLCSVEAGMTGNTIYFGEGSWLTVV.